Here is one T cell receptor beta chain with its context. There is no known antigen for this receptor. Per-base qualities were not stored, and no clone one base away is much larger. The immunoSEQ Assay, a bias-controlled multiplex PCR, was used to amplify TCRbeta CDR3 regions from genomic DNA. In the authors' own workflow: Nucleated cell counts per sample were estimated from amplification of reference gene primers within the assay. To quantify the absolute abundance of each unique TCRbeta CDR3 rearrangement, sequence reads were collapsed and filtered. For each sample, productive Simpson clonality was calculated as the square root of Simpson's diversity index over productive rearrangements. This is the immuneACCESS table as TCRdb keeps it, with only in-frame sequences that have V and J called. A part of the clones is gone; compared with another copy, unresolved V genes explain less than half, and the rest is unexplained. V, J and clone size were drawn from that table, and D and trimming were deduced from the DNA. The sample table records 300,000 to 450,000 clones; around 85% of these occur just once. The ten largest clones represent about 3.6% of the sample.

Reading the germline V gene (reference sequence) gives CDR1 LGHDT and CDR2 YNNKEL. The CDR3 spans 15 residues, from the cysteine through the phenylalanine. Only the CDR3 DNA stays, 45 bases, in frame from base 1. V loses 6 bases of germline sequence and J loses 0 bases, and the interval between the two ends is 13 bases. Collaborating institutions collected whole blood in K2EDTA tubes following their own protocols. For TCRbeta analysis, collaborator samples were shipped as frozen whole blood, as isolated PBMCs, or as DNA extracted from either sample type. The data stem from a study of blood T cell repertoires in COVID-19 (dated by TCRdb to about 2020). About the study as a whole: Samples from collaborators originated in the United States, Italy and Spain and spanned both the acute and convalescent phases of COVID-19. The material from the prospective study consisted of cDNA or gDNA derived from T cells, B-cell-depleted T cells, or PBMCs. The dataset comprised deeply sampled blood TCRbeta repertoires from subjects exposed to, actively infected with, or recovered from COVID-19. The repertoires were released in a freely available public database intended as a resource for research on the immune response to SARS-CoV-2. Samples came from the ongoing ImmuneRACE study (first 160 participants) plus 1,254 subjects from 6 global collaborators. The sample metadata nearly always contained a de-identified subject ID, COVID-19 status, age in years and sex. Where available, HLA class I and class II types were taken from metadata supplied by the sample provider and were not determined by assay-based typing.

The paper as a whole reports these results and caveats: The amount of clinical and demographic metadata varied by source and participant and was provided uncurated.

The origin of this receptor is a woman between 18 and 29 years old with acute or convalescent COVID-19. The chain was built from TRBV3-1 (or the pseudogene TRBV3-2) and TRBJ2-3, with a weak D call of TRBD1 (5 bases match). The sample comprised peripheral blood. The bases are TGTGCCAGCAGACACCACAGGTCTAGCACAGATACGCAGTATTTT. Its protein reads: CASRHHRSSTDTQYF.